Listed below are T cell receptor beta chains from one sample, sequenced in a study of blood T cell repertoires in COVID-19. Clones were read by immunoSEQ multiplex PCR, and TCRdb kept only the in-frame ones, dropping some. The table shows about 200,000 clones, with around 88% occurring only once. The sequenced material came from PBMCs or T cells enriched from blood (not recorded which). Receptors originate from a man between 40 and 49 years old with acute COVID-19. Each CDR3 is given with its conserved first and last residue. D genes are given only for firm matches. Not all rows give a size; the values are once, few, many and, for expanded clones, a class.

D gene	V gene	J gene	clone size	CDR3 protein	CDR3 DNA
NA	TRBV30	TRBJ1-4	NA	CAWLNPATNEKLFF	TGTGCCTGGCTAAATCCTGCAACTAATGAAAAACTGTTTTTT
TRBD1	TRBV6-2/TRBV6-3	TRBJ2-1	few	CASSPGGASYNEQFF	TGTGCCAGCAGTCCAGGGGGCGCCTCCTACAATGAGCAGTTCTTC
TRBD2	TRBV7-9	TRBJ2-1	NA	CASSSAGHNEQFF	TGTGCCAGCAGTTCAGCGGGACACAATGAGCAGTTCTTC
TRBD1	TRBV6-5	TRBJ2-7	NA	CASSPWRQGWHEQYF	TGTGCCAGCAGTCCCTGGCGACAGGGGTGGCACGAGCAGTACTTC
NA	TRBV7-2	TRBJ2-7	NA	CASSLALSSSSASSYEQYF	TGTGCCAGCAGCTTAGCGCTTTCGAGTTCTAGCGCGAGCTCCTACGAGCAGTACTTC
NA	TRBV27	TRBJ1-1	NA	CASSLSGPRGNTEAFF	TGTGCCAGCAGTTTATCGGGCCCCCGGGGGAACACTGAAGCTTTCTTT
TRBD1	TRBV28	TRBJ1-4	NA	CASSAPGTGNEKLFF	TGTGCCAGCAGTGCCCCCGGGACAGGGAATGAAAAACTGTTTTTT
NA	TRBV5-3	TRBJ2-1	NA	CARSLDRANEQFF	TGTGCCAGAAGCTTGGACAGGGCGAATGAGCAGTTCTTC
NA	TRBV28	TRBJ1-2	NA	CASSTSRQILEGYTF	TGTGCCAGCAGTACCAGTAGACAGATACTCGAGGGCTACACCTTC
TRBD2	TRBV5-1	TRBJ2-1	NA	CASTIQPGGGLDEQFF	TGCGCCAGCACGATCCAACCGGGAGGGGGTTTGGATGAGCAGTTCTTC
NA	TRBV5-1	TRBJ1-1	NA	CASSFQGEAFF	TGCGCCAGCAGCTTCCAGGGGGAAGCTTTCTTT
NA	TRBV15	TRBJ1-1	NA	CATSVTGTEAFF	TGTGCCACCAGCGTGACAGGCACTGAAGCTTTCTTT
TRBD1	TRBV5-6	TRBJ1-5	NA	CASSFGTGNSNQPQHF	TGTGCCAGCAGCTTCGGGACAGGTAATAGCAATCAGCCCCAGCATTTT
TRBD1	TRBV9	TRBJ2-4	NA	CASSPRTGGDIQYF	TGTGCCAGCAGCCCACGGACAGGGGGGGACATTCAGTACTTC
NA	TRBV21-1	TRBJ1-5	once	CASSKEFRGIGSQPQHF	TGTGCCAGCAGCAAAGAATTCCGGGGTATTGGAAGTCAGCCCCAGCATTTT
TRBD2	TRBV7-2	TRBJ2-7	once	CASSLTGEGLYYEQYF	TGTGCCAGCAGCTTAACGGGGGAGGGCCTCTACTACGAGCAGTACTTC
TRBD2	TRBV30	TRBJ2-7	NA	CAWSVQASGTKYF	TGTGCCTGGAGTGTACAGGCTAGCGGGACTAAGTACTTC
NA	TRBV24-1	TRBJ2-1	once	CATSDRLGGGHNEQFF	TGTGCCACCAGTGACCGACTGGGGGGTGGGCACAATGAGCAGTTCTTC
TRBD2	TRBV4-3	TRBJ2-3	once	CASSQGVGGPTDTQYF	TGCGCCAGCAGCCAAGGCGTGGGAGGGCCTACGGATACGCAGTATTTT
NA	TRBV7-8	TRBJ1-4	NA	CASSLYPSQASNEKLFF	TGTGCCAGCAGCCTATACCCTTCTCAGGCCTCTAATGAAAAACTGTTTTTT
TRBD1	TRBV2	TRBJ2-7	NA	CASGGQGSYEQYF	TGTGCCAGCGGAGGACAGGGATCCTACGAGCAGTACTTC
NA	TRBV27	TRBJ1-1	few	CASRGGVRNTEAFF	TGTGCCAGCAGAGGAGGGGTACGGAACACTGAAGCTTTCTTT
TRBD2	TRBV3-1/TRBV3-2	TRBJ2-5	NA	CASSQASGSADQYF	TGTGCCAGCAGCCAAGCTAGCGGGAGTGCAGACCAGTACTTC
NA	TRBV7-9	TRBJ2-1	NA	CASSRGVYNEQFF	TGTGCCAGCAGCCGGGGAGTCTACAATGAGCAGTTCTTC
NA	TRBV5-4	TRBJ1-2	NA	CASTSDGKYGYTF	TGTGCCAGCACCTCCGACGGGAAATATGGCTACACCTTC
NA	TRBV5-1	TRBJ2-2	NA	CASSGTSNTGELFF	TGCGCCAGCAGCGGTACTTCGAACACCGGGGAGCTGTTTTTT
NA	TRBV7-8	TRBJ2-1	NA	CASSLRGNTEQFF	TGTGCCAGCAGCTTAAGAGGGAACACTGAGCAGTTCTTC
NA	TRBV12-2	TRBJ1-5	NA	CASRLRPGRYNQPQHF	TGTGCAAGTCGCTTACGGCCAGGGCGCTATAATCAGCCCCAGCATTTT
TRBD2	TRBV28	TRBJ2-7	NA	CASDPHSGRVDEQYF	TGTGCCAGCGACCCACATAGCGGGAGAGTGGACGAGCAGTACTTC
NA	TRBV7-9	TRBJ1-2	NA	CASSLGQNNYGYTF	TGTGCCAGCAGCTTAGGACAGAATAACTATGGCTACACCTTC
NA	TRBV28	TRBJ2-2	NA	CASSLFQGGTGELFF	TGTGCCAGCAGTTTATTCCAGGGCGGCACCGGGGAGCTGTTTTTT
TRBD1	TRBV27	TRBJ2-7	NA	CASTDRGYEQYF	TGTGCCAGCACGGACAGGGGCTACGAGCAGTACTTC
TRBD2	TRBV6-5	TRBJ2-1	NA	CASSYSSPAGSPQFF	TGTGCCAGCAGTTACTCGAGTCCAGCGGGGAGCCCGCAGTTCTTC
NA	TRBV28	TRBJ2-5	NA	CASTDRPPGETQYF	TGTGCCAGCACCGACAGACCGCCCGGGGAGACCCAGTACTTC
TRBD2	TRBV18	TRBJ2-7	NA	CASSPGLAAAEQYF	TGTGCCAGCTCACCGGGACTAGCGGCCGCCGAGCAGTACTTC
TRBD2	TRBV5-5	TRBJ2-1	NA	CASSGSGRTYNEQFF	TGTGCCAGCAGCGGCAGCGGGAGGACCTACAATGAGCAGTTCTTC
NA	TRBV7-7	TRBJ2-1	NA	CASSQGGNRLNSYNEQFF	TGTGCCAGCAGCCAGGGGGGCAACAGATTAAATTCATACAATGAGCAGTTCTTC
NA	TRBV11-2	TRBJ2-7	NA	CASSLVAFYEQYF	TGTGCCAGCAGCTTAGTGGCCTTCTACGAGCAGTACTTC
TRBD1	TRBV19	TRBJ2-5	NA	CASSPGQAPQETQYF	TGTGCCAGTAGTCCGGGACAGGCCCCCCAAGAGACCCAGTACTTC
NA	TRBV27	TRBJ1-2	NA	CASREGLDGYTF	TGTGCCAGCAGGGAAGGACTAGATGGCTACACCTTC
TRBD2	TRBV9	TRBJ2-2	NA	CASRSLAGTGELFF	TGTGCCAGCAGAAGCCTAGCGGGCACCGGGGAGCTGTTTTTT
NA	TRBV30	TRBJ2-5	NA	CAWRLARAQETQYF	TGTGCCTGGAGGCTAGCCCGGGCCCAAGAGACCCAGTACTTC
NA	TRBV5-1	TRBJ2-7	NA	CASSPIIQAGSSYEQYF	TGCGCCAGCAGCCCAATAATCCAGGCGGGGAGCTCCTACGAGCAGTACTTC
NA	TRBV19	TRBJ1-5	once	CASSIRGSNQPQHF	TGTGCCAGTAGTATACGGGGAAGCAATCAGCCCCAGCATTTT
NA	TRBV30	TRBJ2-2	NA	CAFGGLTESGELFF	TGTGCCTTCGGGGGGCTAACAGAATCTGGGGAGCTGTTTTTT
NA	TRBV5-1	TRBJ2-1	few	CASSPYQGTYNEQFF	TGCGCCAGCAGCCCATACCAGGGAACATACAATGAGCAGTTCTTC
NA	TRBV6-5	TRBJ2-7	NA	CASSHPFDRSYEQYF	TGTGCCAGCAGTCACCCCTTCGACAGGTCCTACGAGCAGTACTTC
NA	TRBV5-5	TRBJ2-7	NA	CASSLGGTGYEQYF	TGTGCCAGCAGCTTGGGCGGAACGGGCTACGAGCAGTACTTC
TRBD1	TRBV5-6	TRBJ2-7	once	CASSSGTGSYEQYF	TGTGCCAGCAGCTCCGGGACAGGCTCCTACGAGCAGTACTTC